These 9 T cell receptor beta chains share one sample of origin, sequenced in a study of blood T cell repertoires in COVID-19. Data came from immunoSEQ multiplex PCR; TCRdb stores just in-frame clones and leaves some out. The sample consists of 150,000 to 200,000 clones, 85% to 90% of them appearing once. Sequencing was performed on peripheral blood. The receptors come from a young man with active or convalescent COVID-19.

In DNA, the CDR3 is TGTGCCAGCAGTTTCGGCCAGGGGAGGGACACCGGGGAGCTGTTTTTT. Residues: CASSFGQGRDTGELFF. The chain carries TRBV28 and TRBJ2-2, with D possibly matching TRBD2 (7 bases). This CDR3 spans 16 amino acids. V lost 3 bases, J lost 3 bases, and 14 bases lay in between. CDR1 and CDR2 (germline): MDHEN, SYDVKM.

This chain uses TRBV11-2 with TRBJ1-5, with D possibly matching TRBD1 (6 bases). The CDR3 loop spans 15 amino acids. The germline V gene encodes CDR1 SGHAT and CDR2 FQNNGV. V lost 1 base and J 3 bases, leaving 10 bases between the germline ends. This CDR3 reads CASSLGQALNQPQHF. The CDR3 bases are TGTGCCAGCAGCTTAGGACAGGCGCTCAATCAGCCCCAGCATTTT.

This clone was seen once. This rearrangement joins TRBV19 to TRBJ1-2, with D tentatively TRBD1 (5 bases). Germline CDR1 LNHDA, CDR2 SQIVND (reference sequence). The V end was cut by 10 bases, the J end by 8 bases, with 14 bases between. The CDR3 consists of 11 residues. Here the CDR3 DNA reads TGTGCCAACAGCAGGGAACGCGGCTACACCTTC. It translates to CANSRERGYTF.

This chain joins TRBV6-5 and TRBJ1-2, with D tentatively TRBD1 (6 bases). This CDR3 has 11 amino acids. Germline assignment: CDR1 MNHEY and CDR2 SVGAGI. The V gene lost 6 bases and the J gene lost 7 bases, with 9 bases spanning the gap. The CDR3 loop reads CASSRGGGYTF. In nucleotides, the CDR3 is TGTGCCAGCAGCAGGGGTGGTGGCTACACCTTC.

The V gene is TRBV5-1, the J gene TRBJ2-1; 9 positions match TRBD2. The CDR3 spans 15 residues. Germline trimming cut 4 bases from V and 3 bases from J; bases unmatched to any gene: 5. Looked up from germline, CDR1 is SGHRS and CDR2 is YFSETQ. The CDR3 DNA is TGCGCCAGCAGCCCCTGGACTAGCGACTACAATGAGCAGTTCTTC. Its translation: CASSPWTSDYNEQFF.

The V gene is TRBV7-9, the J gene TRBJ1-2; D is perhaps TRBD1 (6 bases). This CDR3 has 12 residues. The V gene's germline CDR1 is SEHNR and CDR2 FQNEAQ (reference sequence). V was pared by 5 bases and J by 8 bases, with 12 bases between. CDR3: CASSRSGEGYTF. CDR3 in DNA: TGTGCCAGCAGCAGGTCAGGGGAAGGCTACACCTTC.

Here the CDR3 reads CASSPFLDRGGTNEKLFF. The CDR3 nucleotides are TGTGCCAGCAGCCCCTTCCTGGACAGGGGAGGAACTAATGAAAAACTGTTTTTT. The chain has TRBV4-2 and TRBJ1-4, with 9 bases that match TRBD1. The V segment lost 4 bases and the J segment 1 base; nucleotides outside the gene matches: 10. The CDR3 runs to 18 residues. In germline, CDR1 is LGHNA, CDR2 YNFKEQ.

Remarks on this clone: The identical CDR3 is also encoded by other nucleotide sequences in the sample. The chain recombines TRBV9 with TRBJ1-2, with 7 nucleotides matching TRBD1. With 0 bases clipped from V and 1 base from J, the junction kept 0 bases outside the gene matches. CDR1 SGDLS and CDR2 YYNGEE come from the germline V gene. This CDR3 has 14 residues. The CDR3 sequence: CASSVGQGNYGYTF. In DNA, the CDR3 is TGTGCCAGCAGCGTAGGACAGGGTAACTATGGCTACACCTTC.

The chain carries TRBV18 and TRBJ1-1; D unclear. From germline, CDR1 is KGHSH and CDR2 LQKENI. The CDR3 is 12 residues long. Deletions cut 2 bases from V and 6 bases from J, with 7 bases between. CDR3 region: CASSPSRAEAFF. Here the CDR3 DNA reads TGTGCCAGCTCACCATCCCGCGCTGAAGCTTTCTTT.